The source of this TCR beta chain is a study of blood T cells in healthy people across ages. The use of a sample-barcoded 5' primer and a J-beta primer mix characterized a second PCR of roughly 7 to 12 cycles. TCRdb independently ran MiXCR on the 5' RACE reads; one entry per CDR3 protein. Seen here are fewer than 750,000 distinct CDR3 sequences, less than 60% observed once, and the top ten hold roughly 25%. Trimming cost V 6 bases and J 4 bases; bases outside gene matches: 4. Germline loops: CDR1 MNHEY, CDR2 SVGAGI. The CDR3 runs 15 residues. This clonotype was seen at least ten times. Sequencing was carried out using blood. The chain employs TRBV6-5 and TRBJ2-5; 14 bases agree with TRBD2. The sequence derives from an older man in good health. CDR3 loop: CASRTTSGRAETQYF. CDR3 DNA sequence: TGTGCCAGCAGGACGACTAGCGGGAGGGCAGAGACCCAGTACTTC.